This TCR beta chain is drawn from a study of untreated major depressive disorder. Patients had DSM-IV major depressive disorder with a Hamilton Depression score of at least 18. The method was immunoSEQ multiplex PCR; TCRdb's version includes in-frame clones alone and lacks a portion of them. The data contain around 13,000 clones, over 80% of them seen just once; the ten biggest clones take up approximately 1.7%. Study-level findings and limits: Sequencing comparisons covered only three preselected Vbeta families. CD4+ T cells from depressed patients used TRBV05-01 (Vbeta 5.1) more often than controls.

CDR3 size: 15 residues. Between the trimmed V and J ends, which lost 0 bases and 0 bases, there was a span of 10 bases. Germline-derived CDR1 and CDR2 are SGHRS and YFSETQ. Worth noting for this clone: Its target is not known.

This TCR derives from a woman aged 25 to 39 with major depressive disorder. V and J are TRBV5-1 and TRBJ2-7, with D uncertain. The source material was CD4+ T cells from PBMCs. The CDR3 loop is CASSLEGSSSYEQYF. The CDR3 DNA reads as TGCGCCAGCAGCTTGGAAGGGTCAAGCTCCTACGAGCAGTACTTC.